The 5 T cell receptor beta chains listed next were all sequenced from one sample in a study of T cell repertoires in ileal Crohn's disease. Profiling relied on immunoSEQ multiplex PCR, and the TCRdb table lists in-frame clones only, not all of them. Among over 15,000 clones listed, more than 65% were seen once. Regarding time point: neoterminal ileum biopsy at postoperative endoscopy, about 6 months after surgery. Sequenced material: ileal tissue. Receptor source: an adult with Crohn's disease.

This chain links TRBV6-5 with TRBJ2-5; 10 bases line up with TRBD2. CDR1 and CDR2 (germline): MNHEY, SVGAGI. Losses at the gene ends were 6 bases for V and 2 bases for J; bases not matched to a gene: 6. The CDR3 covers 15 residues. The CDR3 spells CASRHSGRTQETQYF. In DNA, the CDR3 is TGTGCCAGCAGACATAGCGGGAGGACGCAAGAGACCCAGTACTTC.

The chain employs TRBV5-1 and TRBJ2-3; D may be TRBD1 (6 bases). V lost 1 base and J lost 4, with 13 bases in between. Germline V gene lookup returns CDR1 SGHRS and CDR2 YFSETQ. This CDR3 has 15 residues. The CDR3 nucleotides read TGCGCCAGCAGCTTGAGGGCAGGGGTAGCAGATACGCAGTATTTT. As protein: CASSLRAGVADTQYF.

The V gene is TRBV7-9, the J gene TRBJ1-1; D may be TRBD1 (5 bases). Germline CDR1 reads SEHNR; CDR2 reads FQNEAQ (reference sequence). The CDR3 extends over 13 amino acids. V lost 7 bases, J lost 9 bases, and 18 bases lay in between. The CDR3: CASTRGEGTKAFF. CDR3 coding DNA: TGTGCCAGCACCCGGGGGGAGGGGACTAAAGCTTTCTTT.

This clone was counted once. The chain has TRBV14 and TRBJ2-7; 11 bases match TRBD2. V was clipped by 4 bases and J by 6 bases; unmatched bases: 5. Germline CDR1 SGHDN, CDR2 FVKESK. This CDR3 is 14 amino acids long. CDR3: CASSPILAGAEQYF. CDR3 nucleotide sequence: TGTGCCAGCAGCCCTATACTAGCGGGAGCCGAGCAGTACTTC. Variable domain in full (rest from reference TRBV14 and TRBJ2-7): EAGVTQFPSHSVIEKGQTVTLRCDPISGHDNLYWYRRVMGKEIKFLLHFVKESKQDESGMPNNRFLAERTGGTYSTLKVQPAELEDSGVYFCASSPILAGAEQYFGPGTRLTVT.

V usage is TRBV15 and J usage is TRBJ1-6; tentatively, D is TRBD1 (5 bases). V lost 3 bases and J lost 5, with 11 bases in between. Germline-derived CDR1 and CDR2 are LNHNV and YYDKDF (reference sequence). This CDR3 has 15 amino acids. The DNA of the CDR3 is TGTGCCACCAGCAGCAGGACAAGCAATAATTCACCCCTCCACTTT. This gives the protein CATSSRTSNNSPLHF.